The next 5 T cell receptor beta chains were all read from a single sample in a study of blood T cell repertoires in COVID-19. Here immunoSEQ multiplex PCR was the method, and the copy in TCRdb shows in-frame clones only, minus some. The sample yields some 150,000 clones, 88% seen once. What was sequenced was peripheral blood. The receptors were gathered from a woman aged 55-69 years with acute or convalescent COVID-19.

The V call is TRBV28, the J call TRBJ1-2; 7 positions match TRBD1. V was pared by 3 bases and J by 5 bases, with 3 bases of the junction left unmatched. The germline V gene has CDR1 MDHEN and CDR2 SYDVKM. This CDR3 region has 13 residues. CDR3 protein: CASSFGDRYGYTF. The DNA for the CDR3 is TGTGCCAGCAGTTTTGGGGACAGATATGGCTACACCTTC.

This chain links TRBV5-1 with TRBJ1-1, with 7 bases fitting TRBD1. The CDR3 loop spans 15 amino acids. The V gene end was trimmed by 4 bases and the J gene end by 5 bases; junction bases not matched to a gene: 11. The germline V gene encodes CDR1 SGHRS and CDR2 YFSETQ. The CDR3 region has the DNA TGCGCCAGCAGCCTCATGGGGACAGTTCGGACTGAAGCTTTCTTT. Its translation: CASSLMGTVRTEAFF.

The chain has TRBV5-8 and TRBJ1-4; perhaps TRBD1 as D (5 bases). Trimming removed 0 bases at V and 5 bases at J, with 8 bases between. The CDR3 contains 14 residues. CDR1 SGHTS and CDR2 YDEGEE come from the germline V gene. CDR3 in amino acids: CASSLEGENEKLFF. For the CDR3, the DNA is TGTGCCAGCAGCTTGGAAGGGGAAAATGAAAAACTGTTTTTT.

The chain carries TRBV5-8 and TRBJ2-1; 7 bases fit TRBD1. Unmatched junction bases numbered 1, after V lost 0 bases and J lost 4 bases. This CDR3 spans 14 amino acids. Germline CDR1 reads SGHTS; CDR2 reads YDEGEE. The CDR3 DNA is TGTGCCAGCAGCTTGGGACAGGGATACAATGAGCAGTTCTTC. It translates to CASSLGQGYNEQFF. The full variable domain, its missing parts supplied by reference TRBV5-8 and TRBJ2-1, is EAGVTQSPTHLIKTRGQQATLRCSPISGHTSVYWYQQALGLGLQFLLWYDEGEERNRGNFPPRFSGRQFPNYSSELNVNALELEDSALYLCASSLGQGYNEQFFGPGTRLTVL.

The chain is built from TRBV10-3 and TRBJ1-4; D uncertain. The CDR3 has 14 amino acids. V gave up 3 bases and J gave up 5 bases, with 10 bases separating them. Germline values: CDR1 ENHRY, CDR2 SYGVKD. CDR3 sequence: CAISEGVNNEKLFF. The CDR3 DNA follows: TGTGCCATCAGTGAAGGAGTCAACAATGAAAAACTGTTTTTT.